This T cell receptor beta chain appears in the sequencing data of a study of T-cell memory formation after mild COVID-19. Losses at the gene ends were 3 bases for V and 3 bases for J; bases not matched to a gene: 4. Germline-derived CDR1 and CDR2 are GTSNPN and SVGIG (reference sequence). This CDR3 has 13 amino acids. This clonotype was found a few times. TCRdb re-called the 5' RACE reads with MiXCR, one entry per CDR3 protein. The table includes roughly 480,000 distinct CDR3 sequences, around a quarter detected once. Sequencing input: PBMCs or a T cell subset sorted from them (not recorded which). The receptor was derived from an adult woman who had mild COVID-19 (a few samples of this study predate the infection). Cell type and time point are not known. The chain is built from TRBV30 and TRBJ2-7, with 8 bases aligning to TRBD1. In DNA, the CDR3 is TGTGCCTGGAGCGGAGGACAGGGCTACGAGCAGTACTTC. Its translation: CAWSGGQGYEQYF.